The present T cell receptor (beta chain) was sequenced within a study of T-cell memory formation after mild COVID-19 (TCRdb year 2021). About the investigation overall: TCR sequence clusters from the two donors were largely donor specific. In a couple of donors, T-cell clones that expanded and contracted after mild COVID-19 were tracked by sequencing TCRalpha and TCRbeta repertoires over time. Two young, previously healthy adult volunteers made up the cohort, one male and one female.

Sequencing instrument: Illumina NovaSeq 6000. TCRalpha and TCRbeta cDNA libraries were constructed by 5'RACE with constant-segment primers, with sample barcodes and unique molecular identifiers being introduced. Trizol reagent was used to extract RNA from every sample. The libraries were amplified in two PCR steps, and the second step added a second sample barcode and Illumina TruSeq adapters. The libraries were sequenced on an Illumina NovaSeq using 2 x 150 bp paired-end reads. As for how the authors treated the data: Demultiplexing of reads and collapsing into UMI-guided consensus sequences were performed with migec v1.2.7. Using mixcr v2.1.11, UMI consensuses were aligned to TRA and TRB V and J templates and then assembled into clonotypes. A clonotype was counted as expanded or contracted only when both edgeR and NoisET called the clonotype significant, with the noise models trained on biological replicates. For edgeR calls, a false discovery rate-adjusted p below 0.01 and a log2 fold-change threshold of 1 were applied. As an exploratory analysis of dynamics, max-normalized trajectories of the 1000 most abundant clonotypes were examined with PCA combined with hierarchical clustering. Each responding clone was given a CD4 or CD8 phenotype based on the CD4+ and CD8+ repertoires, which had been sequenced separately. TCRdb redid the processing of the public reads, applying fastp at Q25 and MiXCR, and retained in-frame beta chains. Rows merge per CDR3 protein into single entries with the most common DNA and genes. None of the V and J calls come from the authors' own analysis; TCRdb made them. For this sample there are more than 300,000 distinct CDR3 sequences; roughly an eighth appear just once. The top ten clones comprise roughly 21% of the sample.

Ficoll-Paque density gradient centrifugation was the method used to isolate PBMCs. Per the germline V gene, MNHEY is the CDR1 and SVGAGI is the CDR2. The CDR3 has 14 amino acids, counting the end cysteine and phenylalanine. Only the CDR3 DNA is retained, 42 bases long and in frame from the first base. V drops 0 bases and J drops 3 bases, leaving 9 bases in between. What the authors observed across the whole study: Some responding clones were detected in pre-infection memory, suggesting pre-existing cross-reactive memory T cells joined the SARS-CoV-2 response. The second-wave clones that peaked on day 37 were not confirmed to be SARS-CoV-2 specific. Only a couple of mild cases were covered by the study, and larger cohorts that include severe cases with pre-infection samples were considered necessary. Contracting CD4+ clones appeared mostly in the CM and EM memory subsets, whereas CD8+ clones were enriched in EMRA. Balanced CD4/CD8 phenotypes were observed for clones contracting from day 15 to 85, whereas a bias towards CD4+ was observed for a second wave of clones expanding from day 15 to 37.

This clonotype was detected a few times. Its antigen is still unknown. No qualities accompany the bases; no much larger clone lies one base away. The sequence joins TRBV6-5 to TRBJ2-7; the D gene is not confidently resolved. The sequenced sample was PBMCs or a T cell subset sorted from them (not recorded which). The sequence was collected from a man younger than 30 who had mild COVID-19 (a few samples of this study predate the infection). The sample titles of this study are shuffled in the database, so cell type and time point are left out; the donor was told from shared clones. The CDR3: CASSYSGRSYEQYF. Read as DNA, the sequence is TGTGCCAGCAGTTACTCCGGACGGAGCTACGAGCAGTACTTC.